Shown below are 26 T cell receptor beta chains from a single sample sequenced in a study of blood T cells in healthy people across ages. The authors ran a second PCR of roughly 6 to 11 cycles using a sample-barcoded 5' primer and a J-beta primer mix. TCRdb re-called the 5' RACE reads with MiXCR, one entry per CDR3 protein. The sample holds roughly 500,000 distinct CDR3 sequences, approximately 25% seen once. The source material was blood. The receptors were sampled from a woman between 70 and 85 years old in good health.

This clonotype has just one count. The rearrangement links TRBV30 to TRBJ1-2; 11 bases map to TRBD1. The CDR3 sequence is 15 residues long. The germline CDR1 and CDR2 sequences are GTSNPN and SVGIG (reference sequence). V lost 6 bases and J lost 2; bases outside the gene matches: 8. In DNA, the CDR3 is TGTGCCTGCAGTACCGGACAGGGGGCGAACTATGGCTACACCTTC. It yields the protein CACSTGQGANYGYTF. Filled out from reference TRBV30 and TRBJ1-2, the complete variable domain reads SQTIHQWPATLVQPVGSPLSLECTVEGTSNPNLYWYRQAAGRGLQLLFYSVGIGQISSEVPQNLSASRPQDRQFILSSKKLLLSDSGFYLCACSTGQGANYGYTFGSGTRLTVV.

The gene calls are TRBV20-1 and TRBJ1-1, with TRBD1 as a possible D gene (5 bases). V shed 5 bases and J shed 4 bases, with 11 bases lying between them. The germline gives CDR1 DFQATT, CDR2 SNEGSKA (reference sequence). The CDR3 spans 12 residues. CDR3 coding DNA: TGCAGTGCTGCCGACAGATCCACTGAAGCTTTCTTT. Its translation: CSAADRSTEAFF.

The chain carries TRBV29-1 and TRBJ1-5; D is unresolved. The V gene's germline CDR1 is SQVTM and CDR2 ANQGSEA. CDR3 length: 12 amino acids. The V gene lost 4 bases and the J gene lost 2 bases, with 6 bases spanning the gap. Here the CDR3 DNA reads TGCAGCGTTGTAACTGGCAATCAGCCCCAGCATTTT. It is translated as CSVVTGNQPQHF.

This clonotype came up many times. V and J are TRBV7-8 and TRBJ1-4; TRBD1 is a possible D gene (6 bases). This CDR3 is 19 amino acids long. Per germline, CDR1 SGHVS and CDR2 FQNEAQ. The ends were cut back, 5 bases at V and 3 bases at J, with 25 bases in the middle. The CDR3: CASSAYRVLGNTANEKLFF. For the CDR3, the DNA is TGTGCCAGCAGCGCATACAGGGTGTTGGGTAATACGGCTAATGAAAAACTGTTTTTT.

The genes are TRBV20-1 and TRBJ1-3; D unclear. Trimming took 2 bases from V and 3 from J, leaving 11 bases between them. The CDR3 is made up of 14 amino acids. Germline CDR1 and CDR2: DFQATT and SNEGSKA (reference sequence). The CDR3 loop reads CSARFVGFGNTIYF. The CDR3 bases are TGCAGTGCTAGATTCGTGGGCTTTGGAAACACCATATATTTT.

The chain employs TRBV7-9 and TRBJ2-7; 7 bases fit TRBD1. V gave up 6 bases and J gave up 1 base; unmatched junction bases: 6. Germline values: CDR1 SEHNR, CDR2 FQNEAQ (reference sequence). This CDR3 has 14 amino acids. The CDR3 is CASSPRDRSYEQYF. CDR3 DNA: TGTGCCAGCAGTCCGAGGGACAGATCCTACGAGCAGTACTTC.

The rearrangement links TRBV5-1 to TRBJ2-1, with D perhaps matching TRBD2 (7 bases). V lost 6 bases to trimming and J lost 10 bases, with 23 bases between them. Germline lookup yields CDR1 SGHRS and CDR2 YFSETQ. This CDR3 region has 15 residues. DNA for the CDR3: TGCGCCAGCACCACCGTAGGGGGGGGGCCAGGAGAGCAGTTCTTC. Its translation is CASTTVGGGPGEQFF. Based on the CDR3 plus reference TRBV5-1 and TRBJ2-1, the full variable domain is KAGVTQTPRYLIKTRGQQVTLSCSPISGHRSVSWYQQTPGQGLQFLFEYFSETQRNKGNFPGRFSGRQFSNSRSEMNVSTLELGDSALYLCASTTVGGGPGEQFFGPGTRLTVL.

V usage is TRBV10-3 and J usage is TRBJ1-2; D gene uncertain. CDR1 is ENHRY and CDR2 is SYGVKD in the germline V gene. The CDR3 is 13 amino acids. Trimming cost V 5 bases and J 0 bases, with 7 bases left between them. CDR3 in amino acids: CAISSGANYGYTF. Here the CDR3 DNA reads TGTGCCATCAGTTCAGGAGCTAACTATGGCTACACCTTC.

The CDR3 loop is CASTKSTGGADTGELFF. CDR3 coding DNA: TGTGCCAGCACCAAAAGCACGGGGGGGGCCGACACCGGGGAGCTGTTTTTT. The chain carries TRBV9 and TRBJ2-2; 8 nucleotides match TRBD2. Germline lookup yields CDR1 SGDLS and CDR2 YYNGEE. With 6 bases clipped from V and 3 bases from J, the junction kept 13 bases outside the gene matches. This CDR3 comprises 17 residues.

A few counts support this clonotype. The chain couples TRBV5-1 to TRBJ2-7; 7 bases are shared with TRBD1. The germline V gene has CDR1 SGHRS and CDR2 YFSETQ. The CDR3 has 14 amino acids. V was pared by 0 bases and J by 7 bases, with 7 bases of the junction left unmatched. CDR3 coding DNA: TGCGCCAGCAGCTTGGGAGGGGGCACGTGGGAGCAGTACTTC. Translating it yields CASSLGGGTWEQYF.

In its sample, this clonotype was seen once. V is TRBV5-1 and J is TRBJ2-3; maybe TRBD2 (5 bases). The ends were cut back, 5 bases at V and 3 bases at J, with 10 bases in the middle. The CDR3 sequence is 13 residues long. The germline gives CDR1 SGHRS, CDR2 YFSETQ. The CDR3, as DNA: TGCGCCAGCAGTTCCGGGGTGACAGATACGCAGTATTTT. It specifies CASSSGVTDTQYF. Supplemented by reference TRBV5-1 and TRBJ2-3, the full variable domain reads KAGVTQTPRYLIKTRGQQVTLSCSPISGHRSVSWYQQTPGQGLQFLFEYFSETQRNKGNFPGRFSGRQFSNSRSEMNVSTLELGDSALYLCASSSGVTDTQYFGPGTRLTVL.

DNA of the CDR3: TGCGCCAGCAGCTTGGCGGGGACAGGGGAGATAGATACGCAGTATTTT. This sequence encodes CASSLAGTGEIDTQYF. This chain connects TRBV5-1 to TRBJ2-3; 10 nucleotides align to TRBD1. The germline V gene has CDR1 SGHRS and CDR2 YFSETQ. V lost 0 bases to trimming and J lost 5 bases; unmatched junction nucleotides: 6. This CDR3 comprises 16 residues.

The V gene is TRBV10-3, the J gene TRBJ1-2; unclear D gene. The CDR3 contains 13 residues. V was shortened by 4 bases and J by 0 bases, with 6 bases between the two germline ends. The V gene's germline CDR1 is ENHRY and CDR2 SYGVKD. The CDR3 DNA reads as TGTGCCATCAGTGTACAGTCTAACTATGGCTACACCTTC. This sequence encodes CAISVQSNYGYTF.

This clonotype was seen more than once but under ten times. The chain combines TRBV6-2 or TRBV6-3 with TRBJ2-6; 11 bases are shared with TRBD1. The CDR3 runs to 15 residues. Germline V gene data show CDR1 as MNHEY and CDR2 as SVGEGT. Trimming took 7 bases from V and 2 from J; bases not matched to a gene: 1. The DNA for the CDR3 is TGTGCCAGCAAGGGACAGGGGGCTGGGGCCAACGTCCTGACTTTC. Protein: CASKGQGAGANVLTF.

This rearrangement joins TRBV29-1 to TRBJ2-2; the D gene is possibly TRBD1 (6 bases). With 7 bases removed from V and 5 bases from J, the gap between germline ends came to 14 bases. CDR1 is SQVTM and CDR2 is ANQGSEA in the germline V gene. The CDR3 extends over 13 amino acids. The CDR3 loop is CSATITGTGELFF. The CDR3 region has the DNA TGCAGCGCCACAATAACAGGGACCGGGGAGCTGTTTTTT.

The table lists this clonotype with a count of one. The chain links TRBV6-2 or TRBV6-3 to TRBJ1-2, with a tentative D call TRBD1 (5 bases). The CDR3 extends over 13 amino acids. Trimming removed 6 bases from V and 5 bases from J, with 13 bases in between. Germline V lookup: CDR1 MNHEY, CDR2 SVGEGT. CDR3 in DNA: TGTGCCAGCAGCGAGATTGGGGCGTATGGCTACACCTTC. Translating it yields CASSEIGAYGYTF.

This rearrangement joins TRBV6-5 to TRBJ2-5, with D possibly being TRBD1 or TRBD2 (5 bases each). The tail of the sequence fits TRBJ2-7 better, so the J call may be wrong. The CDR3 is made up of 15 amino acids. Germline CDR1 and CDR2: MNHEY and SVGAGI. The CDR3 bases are TGTGCCAGCAGTTACTCGAGTCGGGGACCCTACGAGCAGTACTTC. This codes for CASSYSSRGPYEQYF.

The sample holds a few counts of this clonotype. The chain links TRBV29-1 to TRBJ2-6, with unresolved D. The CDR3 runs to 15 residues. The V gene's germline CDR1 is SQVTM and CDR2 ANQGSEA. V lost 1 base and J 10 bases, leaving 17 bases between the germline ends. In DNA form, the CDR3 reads TGCAGCGTTGAAGGGGGAACAATGGCAGCTAACGTCCTGACTTTC. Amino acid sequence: CSVEGGTMAANVLTF.

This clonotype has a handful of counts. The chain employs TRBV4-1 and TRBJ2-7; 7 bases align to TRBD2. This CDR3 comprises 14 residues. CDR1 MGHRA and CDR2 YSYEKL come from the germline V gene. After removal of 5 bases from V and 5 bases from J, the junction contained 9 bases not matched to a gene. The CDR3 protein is CASSSRFGTNEQYF. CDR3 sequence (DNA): TGCGCCAGCAGCTCCCGTTTCGGGACTAACGAGCAGTACTTC.

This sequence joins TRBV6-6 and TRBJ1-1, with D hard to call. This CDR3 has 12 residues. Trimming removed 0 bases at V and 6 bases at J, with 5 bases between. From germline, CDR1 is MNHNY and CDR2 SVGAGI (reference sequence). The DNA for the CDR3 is TGTGCCAGCAGTTACTCGAGATCTGAAGCTTTCTTT. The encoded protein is CASSYSRSEAFF.

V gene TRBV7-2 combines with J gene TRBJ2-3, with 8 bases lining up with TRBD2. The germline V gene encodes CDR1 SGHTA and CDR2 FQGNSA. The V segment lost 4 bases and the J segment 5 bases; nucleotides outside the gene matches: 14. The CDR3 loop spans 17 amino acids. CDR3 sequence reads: CASSSRGLGLAQDTQYF. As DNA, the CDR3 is TGTGCCAGCAGCTCGAGGGGACTTGGACTAGCTCAAGATACGCAGTATTTT.

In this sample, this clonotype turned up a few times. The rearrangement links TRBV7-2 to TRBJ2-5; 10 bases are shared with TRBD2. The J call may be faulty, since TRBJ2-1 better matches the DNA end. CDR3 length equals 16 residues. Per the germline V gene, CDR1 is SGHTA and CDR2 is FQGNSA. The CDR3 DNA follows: TGTGCCAGCAGCCAGCGGGGGGGCGCGGGGCACAATGAGCAGTTCTTC. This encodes CASSQRGGAGHNEQFF.

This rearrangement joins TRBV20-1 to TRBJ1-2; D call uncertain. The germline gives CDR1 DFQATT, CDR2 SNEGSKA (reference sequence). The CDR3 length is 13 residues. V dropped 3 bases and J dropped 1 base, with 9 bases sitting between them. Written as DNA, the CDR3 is TGCAGTGCTAGGCCCGGGGTTAACTATGGCTACACCTTC. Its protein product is CSARPGVNYGYTF.

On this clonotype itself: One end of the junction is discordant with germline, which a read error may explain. CDR3 coding DNA: TGTGCCTGCAGTTTAGGACACAGTAATTCACCCCTCCACTTT. It translates to CACSLGHSNSPLHF. The chain links TRBV12-3 or TRBV12-4 to TRBJ1-6; D perhaps matches TRBD1 (5 bases). This CDR3 comprises 14 residues.

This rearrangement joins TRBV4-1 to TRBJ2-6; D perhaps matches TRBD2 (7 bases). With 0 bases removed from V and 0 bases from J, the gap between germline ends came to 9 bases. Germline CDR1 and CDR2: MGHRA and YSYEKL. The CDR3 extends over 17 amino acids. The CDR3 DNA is TGCGCCAGCAGCCAAGAGGCGGGGGCCTCTGGGGCCAACGTCCTGACTTTC. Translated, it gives CASSQEAGASGANVLTF.

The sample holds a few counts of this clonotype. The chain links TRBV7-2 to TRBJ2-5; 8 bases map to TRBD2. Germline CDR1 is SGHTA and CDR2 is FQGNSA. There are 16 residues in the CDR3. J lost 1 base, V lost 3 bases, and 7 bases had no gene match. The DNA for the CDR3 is TGTGCCAGCAGCTTCGTCGGGGGGGCTTCCCAAGAGACCCAGTACTTC. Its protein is CASSFVGGASQETQYF.